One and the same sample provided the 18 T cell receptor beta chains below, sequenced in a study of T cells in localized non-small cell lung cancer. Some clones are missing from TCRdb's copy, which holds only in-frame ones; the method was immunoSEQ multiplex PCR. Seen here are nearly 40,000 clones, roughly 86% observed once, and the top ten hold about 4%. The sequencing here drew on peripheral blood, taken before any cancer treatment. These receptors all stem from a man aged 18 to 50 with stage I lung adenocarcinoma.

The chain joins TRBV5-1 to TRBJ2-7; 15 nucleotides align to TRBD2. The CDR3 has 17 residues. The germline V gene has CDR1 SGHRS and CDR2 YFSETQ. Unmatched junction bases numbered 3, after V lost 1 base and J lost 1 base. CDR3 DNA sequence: TGCGCCAGCAGCTTGCGGGGACTAGCGGGGGGATCCTACGAGCAGTACTTC. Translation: CASSLRGLAGGSYEQYF.

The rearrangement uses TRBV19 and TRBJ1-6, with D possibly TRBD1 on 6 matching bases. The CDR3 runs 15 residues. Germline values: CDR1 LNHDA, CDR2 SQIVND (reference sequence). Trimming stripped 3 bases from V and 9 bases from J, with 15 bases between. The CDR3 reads CASSISRGAVSPLHF. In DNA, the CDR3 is TGTGCCAGTAGTATTAGTCGGGGGGCCGTTTCACCCCTCCACTTT.

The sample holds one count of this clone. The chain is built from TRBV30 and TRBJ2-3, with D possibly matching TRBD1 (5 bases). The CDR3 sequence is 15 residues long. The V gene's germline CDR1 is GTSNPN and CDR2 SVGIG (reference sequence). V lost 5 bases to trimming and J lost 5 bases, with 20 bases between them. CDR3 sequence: CAWGVQKGQRDTQYF. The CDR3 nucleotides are TGTGCCTGGGGGGTACAAAAGGGGCAGCGAGATACGCAGTATTTT.

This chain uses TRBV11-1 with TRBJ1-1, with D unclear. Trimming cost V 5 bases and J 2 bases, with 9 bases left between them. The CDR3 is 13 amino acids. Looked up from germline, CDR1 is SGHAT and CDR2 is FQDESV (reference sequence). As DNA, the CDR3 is TGTGCCAGCAGCACCGGAATTAACACTGAAGCTTTCTTT. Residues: CASSTGINTEAFF.

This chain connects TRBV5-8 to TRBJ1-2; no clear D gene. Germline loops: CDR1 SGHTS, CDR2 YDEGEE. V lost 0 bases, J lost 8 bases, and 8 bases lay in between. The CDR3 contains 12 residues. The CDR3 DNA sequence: TGTGCCAGCAGCTTGGTGGGGAGCGGCTACACCTTC. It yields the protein CASSLVGSGYTF.

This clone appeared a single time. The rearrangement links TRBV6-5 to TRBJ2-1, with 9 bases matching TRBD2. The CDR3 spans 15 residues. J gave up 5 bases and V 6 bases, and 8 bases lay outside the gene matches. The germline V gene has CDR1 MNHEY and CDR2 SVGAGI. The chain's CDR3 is CASSLAGRLDNEQFF. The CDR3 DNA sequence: TGTGCCAGCAGCCTAGCGGGGAGACTTGACAATGAGCAGTTCTTC.

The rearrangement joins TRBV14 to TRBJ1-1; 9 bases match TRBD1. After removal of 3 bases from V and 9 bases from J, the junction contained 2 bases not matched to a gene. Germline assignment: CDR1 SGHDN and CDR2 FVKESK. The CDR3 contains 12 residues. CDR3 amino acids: CASSHGQGKAFF. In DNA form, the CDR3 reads TGTGCCAGCAGCCATGGACAGGGGAAAGCTTTCTTT.

The CDR3 spells CASSLEWAATGELFF. CDR3 nucleotides: TGCGCCAGCAGCTTGGAATGGGCTGCCACCGGGGAGCTGTTTTTT. The gene calls are TRBV5-1 and TRBJ2-2; D uncertain. This CDR3 spans 15 amino acids. Trimming stripped 0 bases from V and 4 bases from J, with 10 bases between. Germline V gives CDR1 SGHRS, CDR2 YFSETQ.

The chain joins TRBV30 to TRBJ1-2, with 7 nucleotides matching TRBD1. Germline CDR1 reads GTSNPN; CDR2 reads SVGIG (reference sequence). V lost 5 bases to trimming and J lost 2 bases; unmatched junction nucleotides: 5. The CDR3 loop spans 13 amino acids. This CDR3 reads CAWGNRGNYGYTF. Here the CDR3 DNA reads TGTGCCTGGGGGAACAGGGGAAACTATGGCTACACCTTC.

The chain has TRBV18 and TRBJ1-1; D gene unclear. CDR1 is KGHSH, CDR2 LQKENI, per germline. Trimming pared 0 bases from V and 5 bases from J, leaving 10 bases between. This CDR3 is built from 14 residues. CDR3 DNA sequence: TGTGCCAGCTCACCACCCTCAGTTCCAACTGAAGCTTTCTTT. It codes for CASSPPSVPTEAFF.

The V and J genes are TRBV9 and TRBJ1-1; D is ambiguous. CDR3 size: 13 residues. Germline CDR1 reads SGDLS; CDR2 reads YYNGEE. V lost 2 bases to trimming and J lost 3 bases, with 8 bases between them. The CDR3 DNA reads TGTGCCAGCAGCGTCTACGGGGACACTGAAGCTTTCTTT. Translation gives CASSVYGDTEAFF. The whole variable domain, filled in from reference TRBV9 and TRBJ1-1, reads DSGVTQTPKHLITATGQRVTLRCSPRSGDLSVYWYQQSLDQGLQFLIQYYNGEERAKGNILERFSAQQFPDLHSELNLSSLELGDSALYFCASSVYGDTEAFFGQGTRLTVV.

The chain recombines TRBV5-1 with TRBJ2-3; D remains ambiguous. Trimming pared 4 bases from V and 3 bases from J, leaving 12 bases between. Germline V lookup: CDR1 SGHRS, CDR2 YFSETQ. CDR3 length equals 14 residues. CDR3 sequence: CASSGLETTDTQYF. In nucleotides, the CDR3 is TGCGCCAGCAGCGGGCTGGAAACAACAGATACGCAGTATTTT. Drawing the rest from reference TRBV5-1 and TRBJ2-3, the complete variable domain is KAGVTQTPRYLIKTRGQQVTLSCSPISGHRSVSWYQQTPGQGLQFLFEYFSETQRNKGNFPGRFSGRQFSNSRSEMNVSTLELGDSALYLCASSGLETTDTQYFGPGTRLTVL.

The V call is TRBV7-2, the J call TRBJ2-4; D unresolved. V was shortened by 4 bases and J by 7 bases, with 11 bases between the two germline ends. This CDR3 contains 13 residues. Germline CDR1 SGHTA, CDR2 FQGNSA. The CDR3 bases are TGTGCCAGCAGCTCGCCCCGTGGGAACATTCAGTACTTC. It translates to CASSSPRGNIQYF.

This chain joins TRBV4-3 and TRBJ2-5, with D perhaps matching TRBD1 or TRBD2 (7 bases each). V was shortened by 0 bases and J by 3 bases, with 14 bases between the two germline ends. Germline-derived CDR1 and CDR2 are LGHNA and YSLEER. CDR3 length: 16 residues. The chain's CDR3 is CASSQDRGDSEETQYF. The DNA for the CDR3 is TGCGCCAGCAGCCAAGATCGGGGGGACAGCGAAGAGACCCAGTACTTC.

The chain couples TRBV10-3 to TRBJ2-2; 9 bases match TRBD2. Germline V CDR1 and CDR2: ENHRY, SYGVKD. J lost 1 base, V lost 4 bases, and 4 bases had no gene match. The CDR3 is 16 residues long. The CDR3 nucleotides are TGTGCCATCAGTGCGAGCGGGGGGAAGAACACCGGGGAGCTGTTTTTT. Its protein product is CAISASGGKNTGELFF.

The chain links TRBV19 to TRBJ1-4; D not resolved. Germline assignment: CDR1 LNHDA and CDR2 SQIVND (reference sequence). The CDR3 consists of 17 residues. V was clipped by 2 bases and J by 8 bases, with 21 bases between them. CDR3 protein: CASSITLNSLVQEKLFF. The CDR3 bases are TGTGCCAGTAGTATAACCCTCAATTCGCTGGTGCAGGAAAAACTGTTTTTT.

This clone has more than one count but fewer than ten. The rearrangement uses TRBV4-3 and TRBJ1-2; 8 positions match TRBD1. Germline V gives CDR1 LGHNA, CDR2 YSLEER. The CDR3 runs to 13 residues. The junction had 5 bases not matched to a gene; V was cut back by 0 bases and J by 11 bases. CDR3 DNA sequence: TGCGCCAGCAGCCAAGATCATAACAGGGGGTACACCTTC. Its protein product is CASSQDHNRGYTF.

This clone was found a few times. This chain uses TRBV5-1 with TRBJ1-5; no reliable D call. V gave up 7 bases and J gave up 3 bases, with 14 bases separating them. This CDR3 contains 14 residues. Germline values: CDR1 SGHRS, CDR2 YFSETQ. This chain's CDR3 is CASSPDGINQPQHF. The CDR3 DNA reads TGCGCCAGCTCCCCTGATGGTATCAATCAGCCCCAGCATTTT.